The 15 T cell receptor beta chains below were found in one sample sequenced in a study of cytomegalovirus exposure and HLA in healthy donors. The PCR made use of 60 Vbeta and 13 Jbeta primers. Sequenced by immunoSEQ multiplex PCR; TCRdb stores in-frame clones only, minus some. The sample contains about 130,000 clones, about three quarters of which appear only once. Material: PBMCs. The receptors derive from a female donor in good health and CMV-seronegative.

A single count supports this clone. The chain couples TRBV27 to TRBJ1-4, with D tentatively TRBD1 (6 bases). Germline CDR1 reads MNHEY; CDR2 reads SMNVEV (reference sequence). V dropped 6 bases and J dropped 7 bases, with 15 bases sitting between them. The CDR3 contains 14 residues. For the CDR3, the DNA is TGTGCCAGCAGCCGACAGGCCCTTGGTGAAAAACTGTTTTTT. This translates into CASSRQALGEKLFF.

This chain joins TRBV27 and TRBJ2-1; D gene unclear. Germline V gives CDR1 MNHEY, CDR2 SMNVEV (reference sequence). The CDR3 totals 13 residues. V was trimmed by 3 bases and J by 7 bases, leaving 10 bases between them. The CDR3 nucleotides are TGTGCCAGCAGTTTTTGGCAGAAAAATGAGCAGTTCTTC. This translates into CASSFWQKNEQFF.

The CDR3 spells CASSLIGTGESTEAFF. The CDR3, as DNA: TGCGCCAGCAGCTTGATCGGGACAGGGGAGAGCACTGAAGCTTTCTTT. The gene calls are TRBV5-1 and TRBJ1-1, with 10 bases aligning to TRBD1. Trimming at V came to 1 base and at J to 4 bases, leaving 7 bases not matched to a gene. Germline V gene lookup returns CDR1 SGHRS and CDR2 YFSETQ. This CDR3 spans 16 amino acids.

This chain joins TRBV27 and TRBJ2-6, with a tentative D call TRBD1 (6 bases). The CDR3 length is 13 residues. The germline V gene has CDR1 MNHEY and CDR2 SMNVEV (reference sequence). CDR3 region: CGAGADGANVLTF. The CDR3 DNA sequence: TGTGGGGCAGGGGCTGACGGGGCCAACGTCCTGACTTTC. The full variable domain, in which reference TRBV27 and TRBJ2-6 provide the parts outside the CDR3, is EAQVTQNPRYLITVTGKKLTVTCSQNMNHEYMSWYRQDPGLGLRQIYYSMNVEVTDKGDVPEGYKVSRKEKRNFPLILESPSPNQTSLYFCGAGADGANVLTFGAGSRLTVL.

V is TRBV14 and J is TRBJ1-2; D is perhaps TRBD1 (5 bases). CDR3 length: 16 amino acids. Trimming shortened V by 0 bases and J by 6 bases, and 17 bases separated the two germline ends. Germline V lookup: CDR1 SGHDN, CDR2 FVKESK. The CDR3 DNA sequence: TGTGCCAGCAGCCAAGACACCTCGACAGCGAGCGATGGCTACACCTTC. The encoded protein is CASSQDTSTASDGYTF.

V usage is TRBV30 and J usage is TRBJ2-5, with D perhaps TRBD1 (6 bases). V lost 5 bases and J 1 base, leaving 14 bases between the germline ends. Germline V CDR1 and CDR2: GTSNPN, SVGIG (reference sequence). The CDR3 totals 14 residues. CDR3 loop: CAWDVTGLQETQYF. CDR3 nucleotides: TGTGCCTGGGACGTAACAGGGCTCCAAGAGACCCAGTACTTC.

The chain employs TRBV6-5 and TRBJ1-6, with a weak D call TRBD1 (5 bases). CDR1 is MNHEY and CDR2 is SVGAGI in the germline V gene. This CDR3 has 15 amino acids. V dropped 3 bases and J dropped 6 bases, with 12 bases sitting between them. CDR3 DNA: TGTGCCAGCAGTTATAGGGGCCAGACTAATTCACCCCTCCACTTT. The encoded protein is CASSYRGQTNSPLHF.

In its sample, this clone was seen a few times. The rearrangement links TRBV7-3 to TRBJ2-3; 7 positions agree with TRBD2. This CDR3 comprises 14 residues. Trimming took 3 bases from V and 2 from J; bases not matched to a gene: 2. CDR1 and CDR2 from the germline V gene are SGHTA and FQGTGA. The CDR3 nucleotides read TGTGCCAGCAGCTTGGCGGGGGTCACAGATACGCAGTATTTT. As protein: CASSLAGVTDTQYF. The variable domain in full, completed from reference TRBV7-3 and TRBJ2-3, reads GAGVSQTPSNKVTEKGKYVELRCDPISGHTALYWYRQSLGQGPEFLIYFQGTGAADDSGLPNDRFFAVRPEGSVSTLKIQRTERGDSAVYLCASSLAGVTDTQYFGPGTRLTVL.

The V gene is TRBV10-3, the J gene TRBJ2-1; 7 nucleotides match TRBD1. With V trimmed by 0 bases and J by 6 bases, 5 bases remained unmatched. The CDR3 covers 15 residues. Germline V gene lookup returns CDR1 ENHRY and CDR2 SYGVKD. The CDR3 DNA reads TGTGCCATCAGTGAGTCGGGGACAGTCTCCAATGAGCAGTTCTTC. Its translation: CAISESGTVSNEQFF.

V is TRBV28 and J is TRBJ1-1; D is undetermined. The V end was cut by 7 bases, the J end by 4 bases, with 16 bases between. The CDR3 extends over 14 amino acids. Germline values: CDR1 MDHEN, CDR2 SYDVKM. In DNA, the CDR3 is TGTGCCAGCAACTCCCTCCCGCGGGCCACTGAAGCTTTCTTT. Its translation is CASNSLPRATEAFF. Looking up the rest from reference TRBV28 and TRBJ1-1 gives the full variable domain: DVKVTQSSRYLVKRTGEKVFLECVQDMDHENMFWYRQDPGLGLRLIYFSYDVKMKEKGDIPEGYSVSREKKERFSLILESASTNQTSMYLCASNSLPRATEAFFGQGTRLTVV.

This chain links TRBV19 with TRBJ1-2, with 8 positions matching TRBD1. This CDR3 comprises 14 residues. Germline V lookup: CDR1 LNHDA, CDR2 SQIVND (reference sequence). J was trimmed by 3 bases and V by 5 bases; bases with no gene match: 5. Written as DNA, the CDR3 is TGTGCCAGTAGTCCCAGGGGGCACGACTATGGCTACACCTTC. Residues: CASSPRGHDYGYTF.

The rearrangement links TRBV27 to TRBJ2-2; D is possibly TRBD1 (6 bases). This CDR3 is built from 14 residues. V lost 6 bases to trimming and J lost 7 bases, with 15 bases between them. Germline V CDR1 and CDR2: MNHEY, SMNVEV (reference sequence). CDR3 coding DNA: TGTGCCAGCAGAATACCTCAGGGGCACGGGGAGCTGTTTTTT. Translating it yields CASRIPQGHGELFF.

This sequence joins TRBV11-1 and TRBJ2-7; TRBD2 might be the D (5 bases). V gave up 1 base and J gave up 2 bases, with 12 bases separating them. The CDR3 extends over 15 amino acids. CDR1 and CDR2 from the germline V gene are SGHAT and FQDESV (reference sequence). The CDR3 DNA follows: TGTGCCAGCAGCTTAGAAGAGGGCAGAGCCTACGAGCAGTACTTC. This sequence encodes CASSLEEGRAYEQYF.

The chain combines TRBV11-2 with TRBJ2-7, with D tentatively TRBD2 (6 bases). Germline CDR1 and CDR2: SGHAT and FQNNGV. The length of the CDR3 is 16 residues. Trimming removed 4 bases at V and 2 bases at J, with 18 bases between. The CDR3 nucleotides are TGTGCCAGCAGCTCAATTGGCCAGCGGGCAGCCTACGAGCAGTACTTC. It yields the protein CASSSIGQRAAYEQYF. Drawing the rest from reference TRBV11-2 and TRBJ2-7, the complete variable domain is EAGVAQSPRYKIIEKRQSVAFWCNPISGHATLYWYQQILGQGPKLLIQFQNNGVVDDSQLPKDRFSAERLKGVDSTLKIQPAKLEDSAVYLCASSSIGQRAAYEQYFGPGTRLTVT.

In this sample, this clone turned up once. The chain joins TRBV7-9 to TRBJ2-3; D perhaps matches TRBD1 (6 bases). Germline CDR1 is SEHNR and CDR2 is FQNEAQ (reference sequence). The CDR3 is 15 residues long. V lost 0 bases, J lost 13 bases, and 20 bases lay in between. The CDR3, as DNA: TGTGCCAGCAGCTTAGCACCACCGAGGGGGATGGAGGAGTATTTT. Its protein is CASSLAPPRGMEEYF.